Below are 32 T cell receptor beta chains sequenced from a single sample in a study of T cell responses to AZD1222 COVID-19 vaccine. The table came from immunoSEQ multiplex PCR; TCRdb's copy has only in-frame clones and leaves some out. The repertoire holds some 140,000 clones, with roughly 90% as singletons. The sequenced sample was peripheral blood, obtained on day 0 of AZD1222 vaccination. These receptors came from an adult in good health.

The chain has TRBV5-1 and TRBJ1-5; perhaps TRBD1 as D (6 bases). Deletions cut 0 bases from V and 0 bases from J, with 10 bases between. The CDR3 has 16 residues. Germline-derived CDR1 and CDR2 are SGHRS and YFSETQ. The CDR3 here is CASSLVGGLSNQPQHF. The CDR3 nucleotides read TGCGCCAGCAGCTTGGTTGGGGGGCTTAGCAATCAGCCCCAGCATTTT.

This clone was counted a single time. This chain uses TRBV25-1 with TRBJ2-6; D unresolved. In germline, CDR1 is MGHDK, CDR2 SYGVNS. The V end lost 1 base, the J end lost 4 bases, and 17 bases lay between the germline ends. The CDR3 loop spans 18 amino acids. CDR3 DNA: TGTGCCAGCAGTGAATCCTGGGGAACCTCTACCGGGGCCAACGTCCTGACTTTC. Translating gives CASSESWGTSTGANVLTF. The variable domain in full, completed from reference TRBV25-1 and TRBJ2-6, reads EADIYQTPRYLVIGTGKKITLECSQTMGHDKMYWYQQDPGMELHLIHYSYGVNSTEKGDLSSESTVSRIRTEHFPLTLESARPSHTSQYLCASSESWGTSTGANVLTFGAGSRLTVL.

J is TRBJ2-7 and V is TRBV6-5, with 9 bases identical to TRBD1. The germline V gene encodes CDR1 MNHEY and CDR2 SVGAGI. The CDR3 is 15 amino acids. With 3 bases clipped from V and 7 bases from J, the junction kept 10 bases outside the gene matches. The DNA of the CDR3 is TGTGCCAGCAGTTATCTCGCGACAGGGGGTCAGGAGCAGTACTTC. It yields the protein CASSYLATGGQEQYF.

The rearrangement uses TRBV11-2 and TRBJ1-4; D perhaps matches TRBD1 (5 bases). This CDR3 is built from 15 residues. Germline loops: CDR1 SGHAT, CDR2 FQNNGV. V dropped 5 bases and J dropped 8 bases, with 18 bases sitting between them. CDR3 loop: CASSQTGGSREKLFF. In DNA, the CDR3 is TGTGCCAGCAGCCAGACCGGGGGTTCCAGGGAAAAACTGTTTTTT.

The chain has TRBV6-5 and TRBJ2-7, with TRBD2 as a possible D gene (5 bases). From germline, CDR1 is MNHEY and CDR2 SVGAGI. V was cut by 0 bases and J by 3 bases, with 15 bases left in between. The CDR3 consists of 16 residues. The CDR3 loop is CASSYSIGGLLYEQYF. Here the CDR3 DNA reads TGTGCCAGCAGTTACTCGATAGGCGGACTCCTCTACGAGCAGTACTTC.

This rearrangement joins TRBV5-1 to TRBJ2-1, with D unresolved. Trimming removed 0 bases at V and 10 bases at J, with 5 bases between. The CDR3 is 11 amino acids. From germline, CDR1 is SGHRS and CDR2 YFSETQ. Here the CDR3 DNA reads TGCGCCAGCAGCTTGGGGGGAGAGCAGTTCTTC. Its translation is CASSLGGEQFF.

The gene calls are TRBV2 and TRBJ1-2; D may be TRBD1 (6 bases). Trimming cost V 6 bases and J 5 bases, with 10 bases left between them. CDR1 is SNHLY and CDR2 is FYNNEI in the germline V gene. The CDR3 contains 12 residues. CDR3 in amino acids: CASSSGTYGYTF. In DNA form, the CDR3 reads TGTGCCAGCAGCTCGGGGACATATGGCTACACCTTC.

V and J are TRBV11-3 and TRBJ2-5; D is perhaps TRBD1 or TRBD2 (6 bases each). Trimming stripped 2 bases from V and 5 bases from J, with 15 bases between. CDR3 size: 15 residues. Germline V gene sequence: CDR1 SGHNT, CDR2 YENEEA. The CDR3 bases are TGTGCCAGCAGCTTACAGTCCGGGGGCTGGGAGACCCAGTACTTC. Translation: CASSLQSGGWETQYF.

V and J are TRBV19 and TRBJ1-2; weak D call: TRBD1 (6 bases). Looked up from germline, CDR1 is LNHDA and CDR2 is SQIVND (reference sequence). Trimming pared 6 bases from V and 1 base from J, leaving 18 bases between. This CDR3 is 16 amino acids long. The CDR3 region has the DNA TGTGCCAGTAGACCATGGATGGACAGAGGTAACTATGGCTACACCTTC. Translated, it gives CASRPWMDRGNYGYTF.

V and J are TRBV6-2 or TRBV6-3 and TRBJ1-2; unclear D gene. Germline V gene lookup returns CDR1 MNHEY and CDR2 SVGEGT. The CDR3 spans 16 residues. Trimming removed 0 bases from V and 4 bases from J, with 15 bases in between. The CDR3 loop reads CASSYSNGQEPYGYTF. The CDR3 bases are TGTGCCAGCAGTTACTCGAATGGGCAGGAACCCTATGGCTACACCTTC.

The rearrangement joins TRBV10-3 to TRBJ1-4; D remains ambiguous. V was pared by 11 bases and J by 0 bases, with 22 bases between. The CDR3 runs to 17 residues. Germline V lookup: CDR1 ENHRY, CDR2 SYGVKD. CDR3 loop: CAPPALFPLATNEKLFF. The DNA of the CDR3 is TGTGCCCCTCCGGCCCTTTTCCCCCTTGCAACTAATGAAAAACTGTTTTTT.

V gene TRBV7-9 combines with J gene TRBJ1-3; D is unresolved. CDR3 length equals 13 residues. The ends were cut back, 3 bases at V and 0 bases at J, with 3 bases in the middle. Germline values: CDR1 SEHNR, CDR2 FQNEAQ (reference sequence). This CDR3 reads CASSLSSGNTIYF. The CDR3 DNA is TGTGCCAGCAGCTTGAGCTCTGGAAACACCATATATTTT.

The chain links TRBV3-1 (or the pseudogene TRBV3-2) to TRBJ2-3; D perhaps matches TRBD2 (5 bases). The CDR3 has 15 residues. Germline CDR1 reads LGHDT; CDR2 reads YNNKEL (reference sequence). Trimming cost V 0 bases and J 1 base, with 8 bases left between them. CDR3 coding DNA: TGTGCCAGCAGCCAAGATTCAGCGGGCACAGATACGCAGTATTTT. Translated, it gives CASSQDSAGTDTQYF.

The chain is built from TRBV9 and TRBJ2-3, with 7 nucleotides matching TRBD2. The CDR3 length is 15 residues. Germline-derived CDR1 and CDR2 are SGDLS and YYNGEE. V lost 3 bases, J lost 6 bases, and 10 bases stayed unmatched. CDR3 region: CASSEAPTSLDTQYF. The CDR3 DNA is TGTGCCAGCAGCGAGGCCCCGACTAGCTTGGATACGCAGTATTTT.

This rearrangement joins TRBV30 to TRBJ2-5, with D tentatively TRBD2 (5 bases). Looked up from germline, CDR1 is GTSNPN and CDR2 is SVGIG (reference sequence). Trimming removed 1 base at V and 1 base at J, with 10 bases between. The CDR3 consists of 14 residues. The CDR3: CAWSEGGSQETQYF. CDR3 nucleotides: TGTGCCTGGAGTGAAGGCGGGTCCCAAGAGACCCAGTACTTC.

CDR3 sequence reads: CASRRQGASYEQYF. Here the CDR3 DNA reads TGTGCCAGCAGAAGACAGGGGGCTTCCTACGAGCAGTACTTC. The chain combines TRBV2 with TRBJ2-7, with 10 bases that match TRBD1. Germline V gives CDR1 SNHLY, CDR2 FYNNEI. Germline trimming cut 6 bases from V and 1 base from J; bases unmatched to any gene: 3. The CDR3 consists of 14 residues. The full variable domain, rest sourced from reference TRBV2 and TRBJ2-7, is EPEVTQTPSHQVTQMGQEVILRCVPISNHLYFYWYRQILGQKVEFLVSFYNNEISEKSEIFDDQFSVERPDGSNFTLKIRSTKLEDSAMYFCASRRQGASYEQYFGPGTRLTVT.

The chain employs TRBV24-1 and TRBJ2-3, with a weak D call TRBD2 (5 bases). CDR3 length equals 12 residues. Germline V gene sequence: CDR1 KGHDR, CDR2 SFDVKD. Trimming left V 8 bases short and J 1 base short, with 6 bases between. CDR3 nucleotides: TGTGCCACCAACGGGGGCACAGATACGCAGTATTTT. It codes for CATNGGTDTQYF.

This sequence joins TRBV18 and TRBJ1-5; D call uncertain. CDR1 KGHSH and CDR2 LQKENI come from the germline V gene. The V end was cut by 6 bases, the J end by 8 bases, with 14 bases between. This CDR3 comprises 13 residues. CDR3 nucleotide sequence: TGTGCCAGCTCCCCGTTCGGCCCCGAGCCCCAGCATTTT. The encoded protein is CASSPFGPEPQHF.

This chain joins TRBV5-4 and TRBJ2-7, with D hard to call. CDR1 SGHNT and CDR2 YYREEE come from the germline V gene (reference sequence). The CDR3 is 15 residues long. V was cut by 0 bases and J by 0 bases, with 10 bases left in between. The CDR3 sequence: CASSLGAASSYEQYF. CDR3 coding DNA: TGTGCCAGCAGCTTGGGGGCGGCGAGCTCCTACGAGCAGTACTTC.

The chain couples TRBV3-1 (or the pseudogene TRBV3-2) to TRBJ1-3; 8 nucleotides match TRBD1. The J segment lost 0 bases and the V segment lost 4 bases, leaving 8 bases of the junction unmatched. This CDR3 contains 17 residues. Germline V lookup: CDR1 LGHDT, CDR2 YNNKEL (reference sequence). CDR3 coding DNA: TGTGCCAGCAGCCCGGGACAGGCCCCATTCTCTGGAAACACCATATATTTT. Translated, it gives CASSPGQAPFSGNTIYF.

This rearrangement joins TRBV7-2 to TRBJ1-4; a weak D match, TRBD1 (6 bases). Germline V gives CDR1 SGHTA, CDR2 FQGNSA. With 6 bases removed from V and 6 bases from J, the gap between germline ends came to 11 bases. CDR3 length equals 13 residues. The CDR3 spells CASRSGGDEKLFF. The CDR3 DNA follows: TGTGCCAGCAGGTCCGGGGGCGATGAAAAACTGTTTTTT. Complete variable domain (other parts from reference TRBV7-2 and TRBJ1-4): GAGVSQSPSNKVTEKGKDVELRCDPISGHTALYWYRQSLGQGLEFLIYFQGNSAPDKSGLPSDRFSAERTGGSVSTLTIQRTQQEDSAVYLCASRSGGDEKLFFGSGTQLSVL.

The chain uses TRBV5-1 and TRBJ1-1; no reliable D call. Per germline, CDR1 SGHRS and CDR2 YFSETQ. V was trimmed by 0 bases and J by 0 bases, leaving 9 bases between them. This CDR3 spans 15 amino acids. The CDR3 nucleotides are TGCGCCAGCAGCTTGGAAACCAGAATGAACACTGAAGCTTTCTTT. Its translation: CASSLETRMNTEAFF.

The rearrangement links TRBV5-1 to TRBJ1-4, with D uncertain. Germline assignment: CDR1 SGHRS and CDR2 YFSETQ. The V end lost 0 bases, the J end lost 1 base, and 7 bases lay between the germline ends. The CDR3 consists of 15 residues. The DNA for the CDR3 is TGCGCCAGCAGCTTGGGGTTGGGAACTAATGAAAAACTGTTTTTT. Its protein is CASSLGLGTNEKLFF.

This sequence joins TRBV19 and TRBJ2-7; tentatively, D is TRBD1 (6 bases). Between the trimmed V and J ends, which lost 3 bases and 9 bases, there was a span of 21 bases. The CDR3 sequence is 15 residues long. Looked up from germline, CDR1 is LNHDA and CDR2 is SQIVND (reference sequence). The CDR3, as DNA: TGTGCCAGTAGTATTGAACGACAGGCGGGTTTTGGGCAGTACTTC. Translated: CASSIERQAGFGQYF. Full variable domain (rest looked up from reference TRBV19 and TRBJ2-7): DGGITQSPKYLFRKEGQNVTLSCEQNLNHDAMYWYRQDPGQGLRLIYYSQIVNDFQKGDIAEGYSVSREKKESFPLTVTSAQKNPTAFYLCASSIERQAGFGQYFGPGTRLTVT.

The chain carries TRBV7-8 and TRBJ1-2; D may be TRBD1 (5 bases). Germline lookup yields CDR1 SGHVS and CDR2 FQNEAQ. The V end lost 5 bases, the J end lost 12 bases, and 22 bases lay between the germline ends. This CDR3 spans 14 amino acids. This CDR3 reads CASSPSGGVRENTF. CDR3 nucleotides: TGTGCCAGCAGCCCAAGCGGGGGGGTAAGGGAGAACACCTTC.

The rearrangement uses TRBV5-6 and TRBJ1-4; no clear D. Germline CDR1 SGHDT, CDR2 YYEEEE. V lost 2 bases and J lost 3, with 8 bases in between. The CDR3 has 14 amino acids. CDR3 sequence reads: CASSFGLPNEKLFF. The CDR3 bases are TGTGCCAGCAGCTTCGGCCTACCTAATGAAAAACTGTTTTTT.

V gene TRBV29-1 combines with J gene TRBJ2-3; no clear D gene. V was clipped by 5 bases and J by 2 bases, with 17 bases between them. The germline V gene has CDR1 SQVTM and CDR2 ANQGSEA. This CDR3 spans 15 amino acids. The CDR3 nucleotides read TGCAGCGTTTTTTGGGCTGAGAGGAACACAGATACGCAGTATTTT. This gives the protein CSVFWAERNTDTQYF.

V gene TRBV4-2 combines with J gene TRBJ1-3; D possibly corresponds to TRBD1 (5 bases). The CDR3 extends over 14 amino acids. The germline V gene has CDR1 LGHNA and CDR2 YNFKEQ. V was shortened by 2 bases and J by 0 bases, with 5 bases between the two germline ends. CDR3 sequence (DNA): TGTGCCAGCAGCCAAACAGGCTCTGGAAACACCATATATTTT. Its protein product is CASSQTGSGNTIYF.

This rearrangement joins TRBV7-8 to TRBJ1-5; TRBD1 matches 11 bases. V lost 6 bases, J lost 2 bases, and 6 bases stayed unmatched. This CDR3 is 16 amino acids long. Germline V gives CDR1 SGHVS, CDR2 FQNEAQ. In DNA form, the CDR3 reads TGTGCCAGCAGGGCCGGGACAGGGGGGGGCAATCAGCCCCAGCATTTT. This translates into CASRAGTGGGNQPQHF.

The J gene is TRBJ1-1, the V gene TRBV30; 9 positions match TRBD1. The trim removed 1 base at V and 0 bases at J, leaving 3 bases unmatched. Germline-derived CDR1 and CDR2 are GTSNPN and SVGIG (reference sequence). The CDR3 has 15 residues. CDR3 sequence: CAWSGTGVLNTEAFF. DNA for the CDR3: TGTGCCTGGAGTGGGACAGGGGTGTTGAACACTGAAGCTTTCTTT.

This chain uses TRBV6-5 with TRBJ1-5; the D gene is possibly TRBD1 (6 bases). Germline V CDR1 and CDR2: MNHEY, SVGAGI. Trimming pared 4 bases from V and 3 bases from J, leaving 16 bases between. The CDR3 has 16 amino acids. The CDR3 DNA follows: TGTGCCAGCAGTTCTCGGAGGGGGGCGGACAATCAGCCCCAGCATTTT. It yields the protein CASSSRRGADNQPQHF.

The CDR3 nucleotides read TGTGCCAGTAGTAGGGGAGCCCCTGAAGCTTTCTTT. It encodes CASSRGAPEAFF. The rearrangement links TRBV19 to TRBJ1-1; D call uncertain. Looked up from germline, CDR1 is LNHDA and CDR2 is SQIVND (reference sequence). The CDR3 contains 12 residues. Between the trimmed V and J ends, which lost 4 bases and 6 bases, there was a span of 9 bases.